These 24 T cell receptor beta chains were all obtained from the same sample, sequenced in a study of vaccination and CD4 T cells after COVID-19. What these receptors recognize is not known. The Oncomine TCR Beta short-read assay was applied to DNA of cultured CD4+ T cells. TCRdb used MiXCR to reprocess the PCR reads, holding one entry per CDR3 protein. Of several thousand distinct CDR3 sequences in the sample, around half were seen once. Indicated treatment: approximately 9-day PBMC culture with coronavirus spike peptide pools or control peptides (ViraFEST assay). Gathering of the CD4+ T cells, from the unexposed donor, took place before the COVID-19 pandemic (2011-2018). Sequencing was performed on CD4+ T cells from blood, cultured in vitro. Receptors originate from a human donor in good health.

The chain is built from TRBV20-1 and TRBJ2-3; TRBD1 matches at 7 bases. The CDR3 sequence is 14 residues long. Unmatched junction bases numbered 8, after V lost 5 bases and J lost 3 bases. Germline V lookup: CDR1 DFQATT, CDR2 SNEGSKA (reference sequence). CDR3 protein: CSAHHKQGTDTQYF. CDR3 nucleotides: TGCAGTGCTCATCACAAACAGGGGACAGATACGCAGTATTTT.

The DNA of the CDR3 is TGTGCCAGCAGCGAACAGGGGGATATCGGATCACCCCTCCACTTT. It yields the protein CASSEQGDIGSPLHF. J is TRBJ1-6 and V is TRBV9; TRBD1 matches 8 bases. This CDR3 spans 15 amino acids. The germline CDR1 and CDR2 sequences are SGDLS and YYNGEE. With 3 bases clipped from V and 10 bases from J, the junction kept 9 bases outside the gene matches.

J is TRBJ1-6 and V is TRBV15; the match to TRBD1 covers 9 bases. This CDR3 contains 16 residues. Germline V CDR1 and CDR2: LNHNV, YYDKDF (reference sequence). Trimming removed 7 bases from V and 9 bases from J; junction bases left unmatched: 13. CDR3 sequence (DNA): TGTGCCACCAAGTCACCGGGACAGGGCGGTAGTTCACCCCTCCACTTT. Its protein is CATKSPGQGGSSPLHF. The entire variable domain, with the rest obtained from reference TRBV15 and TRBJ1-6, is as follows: DAMVIQNPRYQVTQFGKPVTLSCSQTLNHNVMYWYQQKSSQAPKLLFHYYDKDFNNEADTPDNFQSRRPNTSFCFLDIRSPGLGDTAMYLCATKSPGQGGSSPLHFGNGTRLTVT.

This chain's CDR3 is CASSPGTGGGNEQFF. As DNA, the CDR3 is TGTGCCAGCAGCCCCGGGACAGGGGGCGGGAATGAGCAGTTCTTC. The rearrangement links TRBV5-4 to TRBJ2-1, with TRBD1 matching 12 bases. The CDR3 extends over 15 amino acids. The junction had 6 bases not matched to a gene; V was cut back by 4 bases and J by 7 bases. Germline CDR1 reads SGHNT; CDR2 reads YYREEE (reference sequence).

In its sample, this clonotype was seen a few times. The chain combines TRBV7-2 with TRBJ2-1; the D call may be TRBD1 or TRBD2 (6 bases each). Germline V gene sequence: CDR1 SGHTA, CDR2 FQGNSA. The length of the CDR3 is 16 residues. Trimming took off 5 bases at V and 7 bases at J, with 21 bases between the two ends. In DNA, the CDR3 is TGTGCCAGCAGCCAAAACCTCGGGGGCCTCGTTAATGAGCAGTTCTTC. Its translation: CASSQNLGGLVNEQFF.

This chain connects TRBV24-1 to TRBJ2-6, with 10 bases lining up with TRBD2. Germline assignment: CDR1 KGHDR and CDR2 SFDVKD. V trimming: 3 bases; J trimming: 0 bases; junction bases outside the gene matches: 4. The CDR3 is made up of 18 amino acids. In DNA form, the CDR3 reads TGTGCCACCAGTGATCCTAGCGGGGGTTTCTCTGGGGCCAACGTCCTGACTTTC. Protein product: CATSDPSGGFSGANVLTF.

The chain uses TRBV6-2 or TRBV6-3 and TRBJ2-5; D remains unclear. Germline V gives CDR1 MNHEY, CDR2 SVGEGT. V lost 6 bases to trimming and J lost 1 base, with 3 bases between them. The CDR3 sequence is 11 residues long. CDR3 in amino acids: CASRTQETQYF. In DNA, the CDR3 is TGTGCCAGCAGGACCCAAGAGACCCAGTACTTC.

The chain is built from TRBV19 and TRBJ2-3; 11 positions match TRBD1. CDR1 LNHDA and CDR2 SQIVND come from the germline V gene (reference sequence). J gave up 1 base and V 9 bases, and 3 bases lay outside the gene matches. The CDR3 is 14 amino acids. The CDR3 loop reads CASADRGRTDTQYF. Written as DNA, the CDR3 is TGTGCCAGCGCGGACAGGGGGCGCACAGATACGCAGTATTTT. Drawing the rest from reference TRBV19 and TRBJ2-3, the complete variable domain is DGGITQSPKYLFRKEGQNVTLSCEQNLNHDAMYWYRQDPGQGLRLIYYSQIVNDFQKGDIAEGYSVSREKKESFPLTVTSAQKNPTAFYLCASADRGRTDTQYFGPGTRLTVL.

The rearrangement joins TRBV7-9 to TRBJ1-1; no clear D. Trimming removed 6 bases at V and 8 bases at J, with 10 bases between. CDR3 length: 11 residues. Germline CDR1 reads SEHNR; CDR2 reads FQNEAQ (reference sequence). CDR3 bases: TGTGCCAGCAGGCCTGGGAACGAAGCTTTCTTT. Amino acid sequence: CASRPGNEAFF.

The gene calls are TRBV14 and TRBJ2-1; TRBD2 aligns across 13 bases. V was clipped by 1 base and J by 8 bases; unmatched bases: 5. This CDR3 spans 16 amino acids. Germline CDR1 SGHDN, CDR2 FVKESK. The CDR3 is CASSQGRTSGRHEQFF. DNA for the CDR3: TGTGCCAGCAGCCAAGGGAGGACTAGCGGGAGACATGAGCAGTTCTTC.

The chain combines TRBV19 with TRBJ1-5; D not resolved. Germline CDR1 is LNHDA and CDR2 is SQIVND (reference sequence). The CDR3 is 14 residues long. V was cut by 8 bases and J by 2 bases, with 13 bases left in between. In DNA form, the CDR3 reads TGTGCCAGTGGCCAGGTGCTAGGCAATCAGCCCCAGCATTTT. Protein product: CASGQVLGNQPQHF.

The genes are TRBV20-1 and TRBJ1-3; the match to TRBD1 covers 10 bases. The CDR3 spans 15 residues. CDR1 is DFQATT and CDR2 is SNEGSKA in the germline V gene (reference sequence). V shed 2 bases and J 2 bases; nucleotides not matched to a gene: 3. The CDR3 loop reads CSARKDRGPGNTIYF. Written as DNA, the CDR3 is TGCAGTGCTAGAAAAGACAGGGGGCCTGGAAACACCATATATTTT.

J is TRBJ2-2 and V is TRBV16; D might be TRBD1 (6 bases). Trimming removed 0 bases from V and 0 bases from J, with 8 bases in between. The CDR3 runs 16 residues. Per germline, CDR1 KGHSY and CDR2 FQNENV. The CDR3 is CASSQSGGSNTGELFF. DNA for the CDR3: TGTGCCAGCAGCCAATCAGGGGGTTCGAACACCGGGGAGCTGTTTTTT.

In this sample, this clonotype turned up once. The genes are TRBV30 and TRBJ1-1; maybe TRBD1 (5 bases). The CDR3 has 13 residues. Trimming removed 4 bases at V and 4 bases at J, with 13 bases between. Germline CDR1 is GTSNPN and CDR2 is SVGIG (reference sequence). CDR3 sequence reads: CAWTRWGGTEAFF. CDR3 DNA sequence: TGTGCCTGGACCAGGTGGGGGGGCACTGAAGCTTTCTTT.

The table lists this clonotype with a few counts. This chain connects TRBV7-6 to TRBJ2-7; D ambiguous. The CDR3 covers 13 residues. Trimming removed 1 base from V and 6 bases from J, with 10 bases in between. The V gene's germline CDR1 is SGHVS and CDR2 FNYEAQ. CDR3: CASSLGIVGEQYF. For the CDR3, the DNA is TGTGCCAGCAGCTTAGGTATAGTGGGCGAGCAGTACTTC.

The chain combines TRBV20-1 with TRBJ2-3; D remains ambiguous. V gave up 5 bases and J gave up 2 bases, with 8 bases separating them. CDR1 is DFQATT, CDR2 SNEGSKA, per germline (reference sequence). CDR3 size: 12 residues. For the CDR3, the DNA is TGCAGTGCTCCCCGGTCCACAGATACGCAGTATTTT. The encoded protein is CSAPRSTDTQYF.

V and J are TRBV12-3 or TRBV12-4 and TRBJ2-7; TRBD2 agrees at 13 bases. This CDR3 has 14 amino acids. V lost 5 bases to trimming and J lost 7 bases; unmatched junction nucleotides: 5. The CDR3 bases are TGTGCCAGCAGTACTAGCGGGGGGGCTGAAGAGCAGTACTTC. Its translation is CASSTSGGAEEQYF.

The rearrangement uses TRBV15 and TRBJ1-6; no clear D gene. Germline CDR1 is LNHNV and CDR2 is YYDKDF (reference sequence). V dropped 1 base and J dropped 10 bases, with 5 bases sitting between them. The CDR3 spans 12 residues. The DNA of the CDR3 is TGTGCCACCAGCAGAGGATCCTCACCCCTCCACTTT. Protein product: CATSRGSSPLHF.

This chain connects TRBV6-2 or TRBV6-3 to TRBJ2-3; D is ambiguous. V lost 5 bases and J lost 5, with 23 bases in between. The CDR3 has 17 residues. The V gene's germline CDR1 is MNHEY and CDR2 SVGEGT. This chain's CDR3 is CASSPLFITGAEDTQYF. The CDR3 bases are TGTGCCAGCAGTCCCCTTTTCATAACGGGCGCGGAAGATACGCAGTATTTT.

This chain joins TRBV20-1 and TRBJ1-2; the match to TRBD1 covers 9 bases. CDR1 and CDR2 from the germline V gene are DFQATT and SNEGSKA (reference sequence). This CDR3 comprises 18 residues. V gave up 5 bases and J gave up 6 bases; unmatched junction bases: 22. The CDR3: CSAYATSVGTGFAHGYTF. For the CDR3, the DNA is TGCAGTGCTTATGCAACTTCGGTTGGGACAGGGTTTGCCCATGGCTACACCTTC.

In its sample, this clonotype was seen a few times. The CDR3 coding sequence is TGTGCCAGCAGCTCGGACGGACGTGGGACTGAAGCTTTCTTT. Translating gives CASSSDGRGTEAFF. The J gene is TRBJ1-1, the V gene TRBV7-2; D is unclear. V dropped 4 bases and J dropped 5 bases, with 14 bases sitting between them. The germline CDR1 and CDR2 sequences are SGHTA and FQGNSA. This CDR3 is built from 14 residues.

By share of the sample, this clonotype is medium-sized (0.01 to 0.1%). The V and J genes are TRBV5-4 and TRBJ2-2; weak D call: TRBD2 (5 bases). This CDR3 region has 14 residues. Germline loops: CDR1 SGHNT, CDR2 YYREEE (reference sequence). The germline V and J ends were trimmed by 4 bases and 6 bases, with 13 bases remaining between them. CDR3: CASSNGRRAGELFF. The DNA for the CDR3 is TGTGCCAGCAGCAATGGAAGGCGGGCCGGGGAGCTGTTTTTT.

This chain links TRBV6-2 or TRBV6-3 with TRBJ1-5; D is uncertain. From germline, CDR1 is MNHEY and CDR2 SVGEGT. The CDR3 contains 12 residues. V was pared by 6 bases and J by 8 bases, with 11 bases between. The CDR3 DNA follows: TGTGCCAGCAGCCGGACCCCAGAGCCCCAGCATTTT. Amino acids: CASSRTPEPQHF.

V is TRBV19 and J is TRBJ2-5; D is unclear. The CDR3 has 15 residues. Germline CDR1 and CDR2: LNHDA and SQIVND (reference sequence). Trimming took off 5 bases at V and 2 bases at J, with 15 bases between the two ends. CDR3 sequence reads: CASSGGSALQETQYF. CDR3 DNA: TGTGCCAGTAGTGGTGGGTCAGCGCTACAAGAGACCCAGTACTTC.